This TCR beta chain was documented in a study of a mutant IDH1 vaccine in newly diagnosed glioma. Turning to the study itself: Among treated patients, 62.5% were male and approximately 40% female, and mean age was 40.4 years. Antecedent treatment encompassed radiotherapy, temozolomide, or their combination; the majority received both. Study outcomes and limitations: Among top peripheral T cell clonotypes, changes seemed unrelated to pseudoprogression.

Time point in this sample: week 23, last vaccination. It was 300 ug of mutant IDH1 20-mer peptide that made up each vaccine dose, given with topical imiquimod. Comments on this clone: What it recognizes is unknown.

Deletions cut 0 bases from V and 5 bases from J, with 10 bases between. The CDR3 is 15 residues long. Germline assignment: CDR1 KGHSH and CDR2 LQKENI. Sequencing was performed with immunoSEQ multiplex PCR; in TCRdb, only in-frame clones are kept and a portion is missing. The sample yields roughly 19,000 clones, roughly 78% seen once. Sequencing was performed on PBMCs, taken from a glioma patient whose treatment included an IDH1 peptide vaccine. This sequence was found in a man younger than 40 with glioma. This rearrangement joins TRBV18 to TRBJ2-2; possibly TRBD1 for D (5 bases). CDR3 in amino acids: CASSPPSGRTGELFF. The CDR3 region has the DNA TGTGCCAGCTCACCACCGTCAGGGCGAACCGGGGAGCTGTTTTTT.